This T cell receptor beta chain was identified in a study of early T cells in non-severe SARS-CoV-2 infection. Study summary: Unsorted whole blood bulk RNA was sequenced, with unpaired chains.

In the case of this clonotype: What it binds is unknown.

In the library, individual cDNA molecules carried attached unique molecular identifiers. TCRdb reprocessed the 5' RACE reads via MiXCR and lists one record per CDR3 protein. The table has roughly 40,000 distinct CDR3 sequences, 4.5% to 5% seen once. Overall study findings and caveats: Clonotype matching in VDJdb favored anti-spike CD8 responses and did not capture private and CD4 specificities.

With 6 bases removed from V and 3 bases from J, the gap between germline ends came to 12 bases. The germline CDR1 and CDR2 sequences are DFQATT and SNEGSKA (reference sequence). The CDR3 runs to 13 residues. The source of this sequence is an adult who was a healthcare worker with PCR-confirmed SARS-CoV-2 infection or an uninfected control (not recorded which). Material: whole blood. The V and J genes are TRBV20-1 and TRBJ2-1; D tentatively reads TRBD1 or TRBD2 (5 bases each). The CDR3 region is CSAKRGFYNEQFF. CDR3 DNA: TGCAGTGCCAAGAGGGGCTTCTACAATGAGCAGTTCTTC.